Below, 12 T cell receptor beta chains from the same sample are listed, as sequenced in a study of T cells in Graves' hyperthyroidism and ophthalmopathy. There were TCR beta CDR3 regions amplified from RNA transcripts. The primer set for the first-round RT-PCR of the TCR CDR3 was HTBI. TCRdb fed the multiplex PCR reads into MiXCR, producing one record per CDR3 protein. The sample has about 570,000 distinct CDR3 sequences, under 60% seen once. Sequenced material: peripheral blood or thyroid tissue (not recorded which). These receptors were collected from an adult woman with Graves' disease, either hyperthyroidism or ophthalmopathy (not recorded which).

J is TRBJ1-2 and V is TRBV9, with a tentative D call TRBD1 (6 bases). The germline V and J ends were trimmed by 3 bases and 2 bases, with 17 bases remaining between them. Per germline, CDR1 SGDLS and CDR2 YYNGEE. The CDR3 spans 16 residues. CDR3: CASSGSRDGGNYGYTF. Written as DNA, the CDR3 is TGTGCCAGCAGCGGATCCCGGGACGGGGGCAACTATGGCTACACCTTC.

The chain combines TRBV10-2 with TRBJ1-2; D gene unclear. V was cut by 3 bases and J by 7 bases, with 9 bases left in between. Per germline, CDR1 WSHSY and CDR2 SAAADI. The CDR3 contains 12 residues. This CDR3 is CASSDSGSGYTF. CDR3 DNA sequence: TGCGCCAGCAGTGACAGCGGGAGTGGCTACACCTTC.

Here the CDR3 reads CAISDPGLNTEAFF. CDR3 in DNA: TGTGCCATCAGTGACCCGGGGCTCAACACTGAAGCTTTCTTT. The V and J genes are TRBV10-3 and TRBJ1-1; D perhaps matches TRBD1 (5 bases). The CDR3 is 14 residues long. V was cut by 3 bases and J by 2 bases, with 10 bases left in between. Germline values: CDR1 ENHRY, CDR2 SYGVKD.

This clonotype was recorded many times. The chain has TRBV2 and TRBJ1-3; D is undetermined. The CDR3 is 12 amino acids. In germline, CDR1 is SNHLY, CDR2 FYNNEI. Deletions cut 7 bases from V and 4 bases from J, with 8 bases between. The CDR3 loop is CASTVQGNTIYF. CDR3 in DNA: TGTGCCAGCACCGTCCAAGGAAACACCATATATTTT.

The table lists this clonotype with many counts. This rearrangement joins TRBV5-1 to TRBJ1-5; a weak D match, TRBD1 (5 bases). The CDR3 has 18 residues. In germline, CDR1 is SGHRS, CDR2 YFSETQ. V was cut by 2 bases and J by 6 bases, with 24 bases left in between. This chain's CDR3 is CASSFRRIQGLHPQPQHF. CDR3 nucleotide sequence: TGCGCCAGCAGCTTCCGACGGATCCAGGGACTCCACCCTCAGCCCCAGCATTTT.

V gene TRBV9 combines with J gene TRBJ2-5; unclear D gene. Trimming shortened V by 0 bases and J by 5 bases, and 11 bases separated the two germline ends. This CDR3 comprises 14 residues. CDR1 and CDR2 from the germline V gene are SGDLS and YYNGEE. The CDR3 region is CASSVDPIKETQYF. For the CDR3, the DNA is TGTGCCAGCAGCGTAGACCCGATCAAGGAGACCCAGTACTTC.

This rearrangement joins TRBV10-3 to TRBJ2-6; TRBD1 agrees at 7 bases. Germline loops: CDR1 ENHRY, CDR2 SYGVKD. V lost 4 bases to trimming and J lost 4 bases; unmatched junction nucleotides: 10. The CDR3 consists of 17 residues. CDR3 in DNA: TGTGCCATCAGTGCCAACACCGGGACAGCCGGGGCCAACGTCCTGACTTTC. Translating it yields CAISANTGTAGANVLTF.

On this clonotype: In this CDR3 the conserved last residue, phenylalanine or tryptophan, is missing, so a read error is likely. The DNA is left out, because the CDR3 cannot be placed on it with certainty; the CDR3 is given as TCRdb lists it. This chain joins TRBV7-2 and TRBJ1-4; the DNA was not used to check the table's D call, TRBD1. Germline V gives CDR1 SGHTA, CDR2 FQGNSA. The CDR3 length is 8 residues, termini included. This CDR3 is CASSKTGI.

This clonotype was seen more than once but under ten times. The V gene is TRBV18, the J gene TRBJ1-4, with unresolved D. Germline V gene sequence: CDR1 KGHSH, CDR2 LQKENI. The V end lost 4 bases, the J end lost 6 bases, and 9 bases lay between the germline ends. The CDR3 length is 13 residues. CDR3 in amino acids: CASSLNRDEKLFF. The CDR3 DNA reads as TGTGCCAGCTCACTAAATCGCGATGAAAAACTGTTTTTT.

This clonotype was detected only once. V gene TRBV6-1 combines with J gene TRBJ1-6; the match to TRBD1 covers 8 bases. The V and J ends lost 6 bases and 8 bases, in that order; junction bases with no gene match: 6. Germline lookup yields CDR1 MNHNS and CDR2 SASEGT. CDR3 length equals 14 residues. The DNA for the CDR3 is TGTGCCAGCAGCCGGACAGGGAACCATTCACCCCTCCACTTT. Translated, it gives CASSRTGNHSPLHF.

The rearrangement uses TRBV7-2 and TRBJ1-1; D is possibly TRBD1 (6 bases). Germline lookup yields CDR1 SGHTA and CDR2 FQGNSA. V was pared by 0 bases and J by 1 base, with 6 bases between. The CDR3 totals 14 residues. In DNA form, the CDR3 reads TGTGCCAGCAGCTTAGCGGACAGGAACACTGAAGCTTTCTTT. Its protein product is CASSLADRNTEAFF. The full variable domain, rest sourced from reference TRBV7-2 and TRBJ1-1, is GAGVSQSPSNKVTEKGKDVELRCDPISGHTALYWYRQSLGQGLEFLIYFQGNSAPDKSGLPSDRFSAERTGGSVSTLTIQRTQQEDSAVYLCASSLADRNTEAFFGQGTRLTVV.

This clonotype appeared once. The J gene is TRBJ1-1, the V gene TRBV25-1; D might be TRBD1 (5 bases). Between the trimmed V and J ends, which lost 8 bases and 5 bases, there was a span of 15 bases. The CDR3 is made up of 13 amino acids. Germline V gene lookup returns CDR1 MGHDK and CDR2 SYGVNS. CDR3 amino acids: CASPETKGTEAFF. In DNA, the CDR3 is TGTGCCAGCCCAGAGACGAAGGGGACTGAAGCTTTCTTT.